Following are 27 T cell receptor beta chains from one sample sequenced in a study of T cell repertoires in cytomegalovirus infection. Their cognate antigens are unknown. Via MiXCR, TCRdb re-called the reads, giving one row per CDR3 protein. The profile shows about 920,000 distinct CDR3 sequences, approximately 31% of them singletons. Sequencing used cultured CD8+ T cells from PBMCs, obtained from culture after CMV antigen stimulation. These receptors all come from a human donor in good health (CMV status not recorded). Some clones in this sample may be carry-over from other donors' samples.

In this sample, this clonotype turned up many times. The V and J genes are TRBV7-8 and TRBJ2-6; D gene unclear. V dropped 6 bases and J dropped 4 bases, with 1 base sitting between them. This CDR3 is built from 11 residues. Germline V lookup: CDR1 SGHVS, CDR2 FQNEAQ. This chain's CDR3 is CASRGANVLTF. The CDR3, as DNA: TGTGCCAGCAGAGGGGCCAACGTCCTGACTTTC.

The J gene is TRBJ2-2, the V gene TRBV6-4; 9 nucleotides match TRBD1. CDR1 is MRHNA and CDR2 is SNTAGT in the germline V gene. J lost 7 bases, V lost 2 bases, and 8 bases had no gene match. The CDR3 runs to 16 residues. The CDR3 reads CASSDLNRGHIGELFF. In DNA, the CDR3 is TGTGCCAGCAGTGACCTGAACAGGGGGCATATCGGGGAGCTGTTTTTT.

The chain couples TRBV24-1 to TRBJ1-2, with TRBD1 as a possible D gene (5 bases). From germline, CDR1 is KGHDR and CDR2 SFDVKD. The CDR3 has 13 residues. The V end was cut by 5 bases, the J end by 6 bases, with 12 bases between. CDR3 nucleotides: TGTGCCACCAGTGGGTCAGGGTACCATGGCTACACCTTC. Its translation is CATSGSGYHGYTF.

This clonotype was seen repeatedly, ten times or more. The V gene is TRBV6-1, the J gene TRBJ1-4; tentatively, D is TRBD1 (5 bases). Trimming left V 5 bases short and J 0 bases short, with 10 bases between. Germline V gives CDR1 MNHNS, CDR2 SASEGT. There are 15 residues in the CDR3. CDR3: CASSRDFATNEKLFF. The CDR3 DNA sequence: TGTGCCAGCAGTCGGGACTTTGCAACTAATGAAAAACTGTTTTTT.

The chain recombines TRBV27 with TRBJ2-1; D gene uncertain. Germline lookup yields CDR1 MNHEY and CDR2 SMNVEV (reference sequence). The CDR3 extends over 15 amino acids. V was trimmed by 6 bases and J by 2 bases, leaving 14 bases between them. CDR3 coding DNA: TGTGCCAGCAGCACGACAACAGAGCCCTACAATGAGCAGTTCTTC. Protein sequence: CASSTTTEPYNEQFF.

The rearrangement uses TRBV29-1 and TRBJ2-2; D perhaps matches TRBD1 (6 bases). With 6 bases removed from V and 1 base from J, the gap between germline ends came to 9 bases. CDR3 length: 13 amino acids. Per the germline V gene, CDR1 is SQVTM and CDR2 is ANQGSEA. CDR3 bases: TGCAGCGTACCGGGACAGAACACCGGGGAGCTGTTTTTT. Its protein product is CSVPGQNTGELFF.

This clonotype was observed a single time. The genes are TRBV7-4 and TRBJ2-5; D remains ambiguous. Germline loops: CDR1 SGHVT, CDR2 SQSDAQ. The ends were cut back, 3 bases at V and 5 bases at J, with 7 bases in the middle. This CDR3 has 12 amino acids. The CDR3 protein is CASSLSPETQYF. DNA of the CDR3: TGTGCCAGCAGCTTGAGCCCGGAGACCCAGTACTTC.

DNA for the CDR3: TGTGCCAGCAGTTCTCAGGGGGCTGAGACAGATACGCAGTATTTT. Translating it yields CASSSQGAETDTQYF. The chain has TRBV27 and TRBJ2-3; 8 bases agree with TRBD1. Trimming removed 4 bases from V and 3 bases from J; junction bases left unmatched: 6. CDR1 and CDR2 (germline): MNHEY, SMNVEV (reference sequence). The CDR3 is made up of 15 amino acids.

With regard to this clonotype: The junction does not match germline at one end; this may be a read error. The genes are TRBV6-1 and TRBJ1-1; the D gene is possibly TRBD1 (6 bases). Germline CDR1 and CDR2: MNHNS and SASEGT. The CDR3 runs 16 residues. The chain's CDR3 is CASCERGMVVDTEAFF. The CDR3 nucleotides are TGTGCCAGCTGTGAAAGGGGGATGGTGGTAGACACTGAAGCTTTCTTT.

This clonotype came up many times. This chain links TRBV7-2 with TRBJ2-7; D might be TRBD1 (6 bases). CDR1 and CDR2 (germline): SGHTA, FQGNSA. The CDR3 sequence is 13 residues long. V was cut by 0 bases and J by 5 bases, with 8 bases left in between. CDR3 DNA: TGTGCCAGCAGCTTAGCCCCAGGGGACGAGCAGTACGTC. It codes for CASSLAPGDEQYV.

This clonotype was recorded a few times. The chain recombines TRBV12-5 with TRBJ2-7; 9 bases are shared with TRBD2. The ends lost 9 bases at V and 0 bases at J; junction bases unmatched: 3. The CDR3 extends over 13 amino acids. From germline, CDR1 is LGHNT and CDR2 FRNRAP. The CDR3 spells CASLAGASYEQYF. DNA for the CDR3: TGTGCTAGCTTAGCGGGGGCCTCCTACGAGCAGTACTTC.

The rearrangement uses TRBV9 and TRBJ2-2, with TRBD1 as a possible D gene (6 bases). The ends were cut back, 0 bases at V and 0 bases at J, with 18 bases in the middle. This CDR3 is built from 19 residues. Germline V gene lookup returns CDR1 SGDLS and CDR2 YYNGEE. The CDR3 is CASSVDPRAGETNTGELFF. The CDR3 nucleotides are TGTGCCAGCAGCGTAGACCCCCGGGCAGGGGAGACGAACACCGGGGAGCTGTTTTTT.

The V gene is TRBV4-1, the J gene TRBJ2-1; 8 bases align to TRBD2. Germline CDR1 and CDR2: MGHRA and YSYEKL. V was clipped by 4 bases and J by 0 bases; unmatched bases: 8. The CDR3 is 17 amino acids. CDR3 protein: CASSPAGLAGSYNEQFF. The CDR3 DNA reads as TGCGCCAGCAGCCCCGCCGGGCTAGCGGGCTCCTACAATGAGCAGTTCTTC.

This clonotype was detected a few times. J is TRBJ2-7 and V is TRBV6-2 or TRBV6-3; a weak D match, TRBD1 (7 bases). This CDR3 has 15 residues. The V gene lost 5 bases and the J gene lost 0 bases, with 14 bases spanning the gap. The germline gives CDR1 MNHEY, CDR2 SVGEGT. The CDR3 spells CASSPSGDSSYEQYV. CDR3 DNA: TGTGCCAGCAGTCCCTCGGGGGACAGCTCCTACGAGCAGTACGTC.

This chain connects TRBV20-1 to TRBJ2-7; 7 bases agree with TRBD1. This CDR3 is 14 amino acids long. J lost 3 bases, V lost 0 bases, and 5 bases had no gene match. Germline CDR1 DFQATT, CDR2 SNEGSKA (reference sequence). The CDR3 is CSARDRQGYYEQYF. The DNA for the CDR3 is TGCAGTGCTAGAGACCGACAGGGATACTACGAGCAGTACTTC.

A few counts support this clonotype. The chain joins TRBV2 to TRBJ1-2; 9 positions match TRBD1. The J segment lost 4 bases and the V segment lost 6 bases, leaving 9 bases of the junction unmatched. This CDR3 has 15 amino acids. Germline V gene sequence: CDR1 SNHLY, CDR2 FYNNEI. The CDR3 bases are TGTGCCAGCAGGGTATGGGACAGGGTCTTCTATGGCTACACCTTC. This encodes CASRVWDRVFYGYTF.

The chain employs TRBV27 and TRBJ1-6, with 8 bases that match TRBD1. J lost 0 bases, V lost 6 bases, and 4 bases had no gene match. The CDR3 loop spans 16 amino acids. The V gene's germline CDR1 is MNHEY and CDR2 SMNVEV (reference sequence). DNA of the CDR3: TGTGCCAGCAGCCTCACAGGGGGCTCCTATAATTCACCCCTCCACTTT. This translates into CASSLTGGSYNSPLHF.

V gene TRBV20-1 combines with J gene TRBJ2-5, with TRBD1 identical over 10 bases. CDR1 is DFQATT, CDR2 SNEGSKA, per germline (reference sequence). The CDR3 covers 15 residues. With 0 bases clipped from V and 5 bases from J, the junction kept 6 bases outside the gene matches. CDR3 bases: TGCAGTGCTAGAGATCTTGACAGGGGGCAGGAGACCCAGTACTTC. Translated, it gives CSARDLDRGQETQYF.

The V call is TRBV9, the J call TRBJ1-2, with 7 bases matching TRBD1. The CDR3 runs to 15 residues. The junction had 7 bases not matched to a gene; V was cut back by 4 bases and J by 1 base. Germline loops: CDR1 SGDLS, CDR2 YYNGEE. This CDR3 is CASSSRDSFNYGYTF. The CDR3 bases are TGTGCCAGCAGCAGCCGGGACAGTTTTAACTATGGCTACACCTTC.

This clonotype was found a few times. The CDR3 DNA reads TGCGCCAGCAGCCAAGATTTGGGGACACTAAATTTTGAGGATGAAAAACTGTTTTTT. Translated: CASSQDLGTLNFEDEKLFF. The J gene is TRBJ1-4, the V gene TRBV4-3, with D maybe TRBD1 (6 bases). V gave up 0 bases and J gave up 6 bases, with 23 bases separating them. Germline lookup yields CDR1 LGHNA and CDR2 YSLEER. The CDR3 extends over 19 amino acids.

This clonotype was detected a few times. The chain is built from TRBV7-9 and TRBJ2-3; D call uncertain. V lost 3 bases, J lost 1 base, and 11 bases lay in between. The length of the CDR3 is 15 residues. The germline gives CDR1 SEHNR, CDR2 FQNEAQ (reference sequence). This CDR3 reads CASSFTDEGTDTQYF. In DNA form, the CDR3 reads TGTGCCAGCAGCTTCACAGACGAAGGCACAGATACGCAGTATTTT.

As to this clonotype: A read error may be the cause here, since a much bigger clone is one base away. The chain recombines TRBV7-4 with TRBJ1-5; tentatively, D is TRBD1 (5 bases). Germline lookup yields CDR1 SGHVT and CDR2 SQSDAQ. This CDR3 has 13 residues. This CDR3 is CTSSSQGNQPQHF. The CDR3 DNA sequence: TGTACCAGCAGTTCTCAGGGAAATCAGCCCCAGCATTTT.

The chain has TRBV11-2 and TRBJ2-1; 7 positions agree with TRBD1. The V gene's germline CDR1 is SGHAT and CDR2 FQNNGV. V trimming: 5 bases; J trimming: 3 bases; junction bases outside the gene matches: 7. The CDR3 runs to 15 residues. CDR3 protein: CASSKSGTVYNEQFF. The CDR3 DNA reads as TGTGCCAGCAGCAAATCCGGGACAGTCTACAATGAGCAGTTCTTC.

The CDR3 region is CASSSDRMSYGYTF. CDR3 DNA sequence: TGTGCCAGCAGTTCGGACAGAATGAGCTATGGCTACACCTTC. The chain is built from TRBV6-1 and TRBJ1-2, with D tentatively TRBD1 (6 bases). V gave up 5 bases and J gave up 4 bases, with 14 bases separating them. CDR1 MNHNS and CDR2 SASEGT come from the germline V gene. The CDR3 loop spans 14 amino acids.

This clonotype came up a few times. The chain's CDR3 is CASSQFGQNEQYF. The CDR3 nucleotides read TGTGCCAGCAGCCAATTCGGACAAAACGAGCAGTACTTC. V and J are TRBV7-6 and TRBJ2-7, with D maybe TRBD1 (5 bases). Germline CDR1 reads SGHVS; CDR2 reads FNYEAQ. The V end lost 5 bases, the J end lost 5 bases, and 13 bases lay between the germline ends. The CDR3 loop spans 13 amino acids.

This chain uses TRBV12-3 or TRBV12-4 with TRBJ1-1; D remains unclear. Trimming shortened V by 3 bases and J by 5 bases, and 7 bases separated the two germline ends. The CDR3 has 12 amino acids. CDR3 bases: TGTGCCAGCAGTTTCGACCTTACTGAAGCTTTCTTT. As protein: CASSFDLTEAFF.

This clonotype occurred a few times. This chain connects TRBV5-4 to TRBJ1-5; TRBD1 aligns across 9 bases. With 6 bases clipped from V and 1 base from J, the junction kept 11 bases outside the gene matches. Germline CDR1 and CDR2: SGHNT and YYREEE (reference sequence). This CDR3 has 17 amino acids. The CDR3 region is CASTARDRETSNQPQHF. CDR3 sequence (DNA): TGTGCCAGCACTGCCCGGGACAGGGAAACGAGCAATCAGCCCCAGCATTTT. Based on the CDR3 plus reference TRBV5-4 and TRBJ1-5, the full variable domain is ETGVTQSPTHLIKTRGQQVTLRCSSQSGHNTVSWYQQALGQGPQFIFQYYREEENGRGNFPPRFSGLQFPNYSSELNVNALELDDSALYLCASTARDRETSNQPQHFGDGTRLSIL.